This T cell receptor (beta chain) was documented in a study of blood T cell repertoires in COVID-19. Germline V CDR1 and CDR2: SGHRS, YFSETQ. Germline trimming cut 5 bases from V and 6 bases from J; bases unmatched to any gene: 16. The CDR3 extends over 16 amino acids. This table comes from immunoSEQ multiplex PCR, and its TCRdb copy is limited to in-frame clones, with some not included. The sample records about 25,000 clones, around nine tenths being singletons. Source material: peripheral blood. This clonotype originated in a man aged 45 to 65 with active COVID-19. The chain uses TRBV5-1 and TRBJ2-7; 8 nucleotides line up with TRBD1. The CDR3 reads CASSYPTGVTRGEQYF. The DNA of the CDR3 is TGCGCCAGCAGTTATCCGACAGGGGTTACAAGGGGCGAGCAGTACTTC.